This TCR beta chain comes out of a study of vaccination and CD4 T cells after COVID-19. Cultured CD4+ T cell DNA was sequenced using the Oncomine TCR Beta short-read assay. TCRdb analysed the PCR reads with MiXCR anew, one entry per CDR3 protein. The sample consists of about 11,000 distinct CDR3 sequences, around 60% of them appearing once. Comments on this clonotype: Antigen: not known.

CDR3 length: 12 residues. Germline V gene lookup returns CDR1 SGHVS and CDR2 FNYEAQ. The V end lost 1 base, the J end lost 10 bases, and 8 bases lay between the germline ends. Treatment noted: approximately 10-day PBMC culture with coronavirus spike peptide pools or control peptides (ViraFEST assay). Following expansion of antigen-specific T cells with peptide pools, ViraFEST then sequenced TCRs. Negative selection yielded CD4+ T cells from day-10 cultures. This sequence joins TRBV7-6 and TRBJ2-1, with D hard to call. Sequencing used CD4+ T cells from blood, cultured in vitro. The source is a human donor who had recovered from COVID-19. The CDR3 here is CASSLVLSEQFF. The DNA for the CDR3 is TGTGCCAGCAGCTTAGTCCTATCCGAGCAGTTCTTC.